The 17 T cell receptor beta chains presented below share a single source sample, sequenced in a study of shared clonotypes between healthy human individuals. The data were produced by immunoSEQ multiplex PCR, yet TCRdb's version contains in-frame clones alone and is incomplete. The sample lists approximately 2,000,000 clones; around 93% were seen once. Naive CD8 isolation took CD45RO-negative cells positively selected for CCR7 and excluded terminally differentiated effector memory CD45RA+ cells. Source material: naive CD8+ T cells from PBMCs. These receptors originate from a man between 18 and 35 years old in good health. Some clones in this sample may be carry-over from other donors' samples.

This sequence joins TRBV29-1 and TRBJ2-5, with 7 bases lining up with TRBD1. The CDR3 runs 12 residues. Germline V gives CDR1 SQVTM, CDR2 ANQGSEA. Trimming cost V 4 bases and J 8 bases; bases outside gene matches: 7. CDR3 nucleotides: TGCAGCGTTGGGGGCAGGGGGTCCACCCAGTACTTC. It codes for CSVGGRGSTQYF.

V and J are TRBV6-1 and TRBJ2-6; the match to TRBD1 covers 11 bases. The germline gives CDR1 MNHNS, CDR2 SASEGT. The CDR3 sequence is 19 residues long. V was clipped by 4 bases and J by 0 bases; unmatched bases: 8. CDR3 sequence reads: CASSADGTGGNSGANVLTF. CDR3 bases: TGTGCCAGCAGTGCCGATGGGACAGGGGGTAACTCTGGGGCCAACGTCCTGACTTTC.

A few counts support this clone. The V and J genes are TRBV7-3 and TRBJ2-7; D tentatively reads TRBD1 or TRBD2 (5 bases each). The germline V gene encodes CDR1 SGHTA and CDR2 FQGTGA. V was clipped by 4 bases and J by 5 bases, with 12 bases between them. CDR3 length: 13 residues. The CDR3, as DNA: TGTGCCAGCAGCTCGAGGGGCCCGAACGAGCAGTACTTC. It codes for CASSSRGPNEQYF.

The V gene is TRBV7-9, the J gene TRBJ2-7; 9 bases line up with TRBD2. CDR3 length equals 14 residues. CDR1 and CDR2 (germline): SEHNR, FQNEAQ (reference sequence). V shed 5 bases, J shed 4 bases, and the junction held 6 bases outside the gene matches. CDR3 residues: CASSPGTSLYEQYF. CDR3 nucleotide sequence: TGTGCCAGCAGCCCCGGGACTAGCTTATACGAGCAGTACTTC.

This clone was picked up one time. The J gene is TRBJ2-7, the V gene TRBV15, with 9 nucleotides matching TRBD1. The germline gives CDR1 LNHNV, CDR2 YYDKDF (reference sequence). The CDR3 sequence is 18 residues long. Trimming cost V 0 bases and J 5 bases; bases outside gene matches: 14. The CDR3 sequence: CATSREIRLRDREHEQYF. The CDR3 bases are TGTGCCACCAGCAGAGAAATCCGGCTCCGGGACAGGGAACACGAGCAGTACTTC.

The chain employs TRBV11-3 and TRBJ2-3; D is uncertain. The CDR3 runs to 13 residues. CDR1 SGHNT and CDR2 YENEEA come from the germline V gene. V dropped 0 bases and J dropped 3 bases, with 4 bases sitting between them. The CDR3 DNA follows: TGTGCCAGCAGCTTAGAGCCGACAGATACGCAGTATTTT. Translated: CASSLEPTDTQYF.

On this clone: Other DNA sequences within the sample encode an identical CDR3. This chain joins TRBV4-3 and TRBJ2-3; perhaps TRBD1 as D (7 bases). Germline assignment: CDR1 LGHNA and CDR2 YSLEER. Trimming removed 0 bases at V and 4 bases at J, with 14 bases between. The CDR3 sequence is 16 residues long. The CDR3 DNA follows: TGCGCCAGCAGCCAAGATCGGGGGCAGGGGGCAGATACGCAGTATTTT. The encoded protein is CASSQDRGQGADTQYF.

The rearrangement joins TRBV7-9 to TRBJ1-4, with TRBD1 matching over 7 bases. This CDR3 spans 14 amino acids. The V gene end was trimmed by 5 bases and the J gene end by 4 bases; junction bases not matched to a gene: 4. From germline, CDR1 is SEHNR and CDR2 FQNEAQ (reference sequence). The CDR3 DNA reads as TGTGCCAGCAGCCAGGGGGGGCTTAATGAAAAACTGTTTTTT. This codes for CASSQGGLNEKLFF.

This chain uses TRBV5-4 with TRBJ1-1; no definite D call. Per germline, CDR1 SGHNT and CDR2 YYREEE (reference sequence). This CDR3 is 14 amino acids long. V lost 0 bases and J 5 bases, leaving 11 bases between the germline ends. CDR3 loop: CASSLGAKSTEAFF. The CDR3 coding sequence is TGTGCCAGCAGCTTGGGGGCAAAGAGTACTGAAGCTTTCTTT.

The rearrangement joins TRBV13 to TRBJ2-5; 7 bases are a match to TRBD1. The DNA end is a closer match to TRBJ2-7, so the J assignment may be wrong. Per germline, CDR1 PRHDT and CDR2 FYEKMQ (reference sequence). This CDR3 comprises 15 residues. Written as DNA, the CDR3 is TGTGCCAGCAGCTCAGGACAGGAACCCTCCTACGAGCAGTACTTC. Protein sequence: CASSSGQEPSYEQYF.

The rearrangement uses TRBV14 and TRBJ2-1, with 7 positions matching TRBD2. The CDR3 totals 12 residues. The V gene end was trimmed by 1 base and the J gene end by 10 bases; junction bases not matched to a gene: 1. From germline, CDR1 is SGHDN and CDR2 FVKESK. The CDR3: CASSQGGLEQFF. The CDR3 DNA sequence: TGTGCCAGCAGCCAAGGGGGACTAGAGCAGTTCTTC.

This chain joins TRBV9 and TRBJ2-1, with TRBD2 identical over 12 bases. V gave up 5 bases and J gave up 9 bases; unmatched junction bases: 12. This CDR3 has 16 amino acids. Looked up from germline, CDR1 is SGDLS and CDR2 is YYNGEE. CDR3 amino acids: CASRQTSGSPGSEQFF. CDR3 coding DNA: TGTGCCAGCAGGCAGACTAGCGGGAGCCCAGGAAGTGAGCAGTTCTTC. Complete variable domain (other parts from reference TRBV9 and TRBJ2-1): DSGVTQTPKHLITATGQRVTLRCSPRSGDLSVYWYQQSLDQGLQFLIQYYNGEERAKGNILERFSAQQFPDLHSELNLSSLELGDSALYFCASRQTSGSPGSEQFFGPGTRLTVL.

The chain uses TRBV6-4 and TRBJ2-3; maybe TRBD1 (6 bases). CDR1 is MRHNA, CDR2 SNTAGT, per germline. This CDR3 region has 16 residues. V was trimmed by 6 bases and J by 2 bases, leaving 18 bases between them. The CDR3 protein is CASRGQFIDSTDTQYF. The CDR3 DNA reads TGTGCCAGCAGAGGACAGTTTATAGACTCCACAGATACGCAGTATTTT.

The chain links TRBV6-5 to TRBJ1-2; 7 bases are shared with TRBD1. Trimming took 9 bases from V and 2 from J; bases not matched to a gene: 6. From germline, CDR1 is MNHEY and CDR2 SVGAGI. The CDR3 length is 13 residues. The CDR3 loop is CASMTGINYGYTF. In DNA, the CDR3 is TGTGCCAGTATGACAGGGATAAACTATGGCTACACCTTC.

The chain combines TRBV7-9 with TRBJ2-1; D may be TRBD2 (5 bases). Trimming pared 1 base from V and 6 bases from J, leaving 13 bases between. Per the germline V gene, CDR1 is SEHNR and CDR2 is FQNEAQ (reference sequence). This CDR3 has 15 residues. The CDR3 region is CASSLVLVGSNEQFF. The CDR3 nucleotides read TGTGCCAGCAGCTTAGTTTTGGTAGGGAGCAATGAGCAGTTCTTC.

The chain employs TRBV6-1 and TRBJ2-7; 7 bases align to TRBD1. After removal of 6 bases from V and 3 bases from J, the junction contained 8 bases not matched to a gene. This CDR3 comprises 14 residues. Germline CDR1 MNHNS, CDR2 SASEGT. CDR3 region: CASSSTGKIYEQYF. The CDR3, as DNA: TGTGCCAGCAGCTCGACAGGGAAAATCTACGAGCAGTACTTC.

The V call is TRBV27, the J call TRBJ1-5; the D is unclear. V lost 3 bases and J lost 4, with 13 bases in between. The germline V gene has CDR1 MNHEY and CDR2 SMNVEV (reference sequence). The CDR3 is 15 residues long. The CDR3 DNA reads TGTGCCAGCAGTTTCAGCAGCCCTGGGAATCAGCCCCAGCATTTT. Amino acids: CASSFSSPGNQPQHF.